This T cell receptor beta chain emerged from a study of CD8 T cells in Susac syndrome. Study-level points and caveats: The relatively small number of individuals in the TCR sequencing and HLA analysis was acknowledged by the study.

Concerning this clonotype itself: Its target is unknown.

Roughly 0.45 to 1 ug RNA was reverse transcribed with random hexamers. Multiplex PCR with immunoSEQ amplified the TCR beta CDR3 across 54 Vbeta and 13 Jbeta. TCRdb used MiXCR to reprocess the immunoSEQ multiplex PCR reads, holding one entry per CDR3 protein. The sample lists approximately 130,000 distinct CDR3 sequences, around 91% occurring once. Treatment-naive patients with stable or active relapsing-remitting disease served as multiple sclerosis controls. The clonotype comes from a human donor with multiple sclerosis. Sequenced material: CD8+ T cells from PBMCs.

The CDR3 protein is CTSVWGQGDTEAFF. CDR3 nucleotides: TGCACCTCTGTGTGGGGACAGGGAGACACTGAAGCTTTCTTT. The rearrangement joins TRBV29-1 to TRBJ1-1; 9 bases line up with TRBD1. This CDR3 contains 14 residues. Germline CDR1 reads SQVTM; CDR2 reads ANQGSEA. The full variable domain, rest sourced from reference TRBV29-1 and TRBJ1-1, is SAVISQKPSRDICQRGTSLTIQCQVDSQVTMMFWYRQQPGQSLTLIATANQGSEATYESGFVIDKFPISRPNLTFSTLTVSNMSPEDSSIYLCTSVWGQGDTEAFFGQGTRLTVV.